The 5 T cell receptor beta chains reported below all come from one sample, sequenced in a study of response to subunit inactivated influenza vaccine. TCRdb independently ran MiXCR on the RT-PCR reads; one entry per CDR3 protein. Among 530,000 or so distinct CDR3 sequences, about 25% were seen once, and the ten largest hold approximately 2%. The sample consisted of CD4+ T cells sorted from PBMCs, taken roughly 5 days after vaccination. These receptors all come from a man aged 45-65 years who received an inactivated influenza vaccine.

The chain joins TRBV4-3 to TRBJ2-7; TRBD1 matches at 9 bases. Germline V gives CDR1 LGHNA, CDR2 YSLEER. This CDR3 is built from 16 residues. After removal of 3 bases from V and 2 bases from J, the junction contained 8 bases not matched to a gene. CDR3 protein: CASSHMEGTGTYEQYF. Written as DNA, the CDR3 is TGCGCCAGCAGCCATATGGAAGGGACAGGGACCTACGAGCAGTACTTC.

This sequence joins TRBV7-2 and TRBJ2-5; 13 nucleotides align to TRBD2. Germline trimming cut 4 bases from V and 3 bases from J; bases unmatched to any gene: 8. The CDR3 runs 17 residues. The germline gives CDR1 SGHTA, CDR2 FQGNSA. The CDR3 coding sequence is TGTGCCAGCAGCTACCGACTAGCGGGGGGTAAAAAAGAGACCCAGTACTTC. This encodes CASSYRLAGGKKETQYF.

The rearrangement uses TRBV7-2 and TRBJ1-2, with TRBD1 identical over 9 bases. Trimming at V came to 7 bases and at J to 6 bases, leaving 6 bases not matched to a gene. The CDR3 loop spans 13 amino acids. CDR1 is SGHTA and CDR2 is FQGNSA in the germline V gene. The DNA of the CDR3 is TGTGCCAGCACCCCCGACAGGGGGAATGGCTACACCTTC. Translating gives CASTPDRGNGYTF.

The rearrangement links TRBV11-2 to TRBJ1-1; the D gene is possibly TRBD1 (5 bases). V lost 5 bases, J lost 6 bases, and 16 bases lay in between. This CDR3 is built from 14 residues. The V gene's germline CDR1 is SGHAT and CDR2 FQNNGV. CDR3 residues: CASSVGWGVAEAFF. CDR3 nucleotide sequence: TGTGCCAGCAGCGTAGGGTGGGGGGTTGCTGAAGCTTTCTTT.

This clonotype has only a few counts. The chain has TRBV20-1 and TRBJ1-2; D is ambiguous. The CDR3 has 15 residues. V was pared by 3 bases and J by 8 bases, with 22 bases between. Germline assignment: CDR1 DFQATT and CDR2 SNEGSKA (reference sequence). This CDR3 reads CSARSLGGWKDGYTF. The CDR3 bases are TGCAGTGCTAGGAGTCTCGGCGGGTGGAAGGACGGCTACACCTTC.